This passage covers 16 T cell receptor beta chains from one sample sequenced in a study of cytomegalovirus exposure and HLA in healthy donors. The PCR made use of 60 Vbeta and 13 Jbeta primers. Using immunoSEQ multiplex PCR, the repertoire was profiled, and TCRdb retains in-frame clones only, with some absent. The sample holds 120,000 or so clones, 76% seen once. The sample taken for sequencing was PBMCs. These receptors were obtained from a man in his thirties or forties in good health and CMV-seropositive.

The chain carries TRBV2 and TRBJ2-1; a possible D gene is TRBD1 (5 bases). CDR1 SNHLY and CDR2 FYNNEI come from the germline V gene. V lost 5 bases, J lost 12 bases, and 14 bases lay in between. The CDR3 spans 12 residues. The CDR3, as DNA: TGTGCCAGCAGTTCTACCGAAGGGGTGCAGTTCTTC. Amino acid sequence: CASSSTEGVQFF.

This sequence joins TRBV6-5 and TRBJ1-3; D is unclear. CDR1 and CDR2 from the germline V gene are MNHEY and SVGAGI. V was cut by 3 bases and J by 0 bases, with 6 bases left in between. This CDR3 contains 14 residues. The CDR3 reads CASSYMSSGNTIYF. In DNA, the CDR3 is TGTGCCAGCAGTTATATGAGCTCTGGAAACACCATATATTTT.

The chain couples TRBV7-8 to TRBJ2-7; perhaps TRBD1 as D (6 bases). V lost 4 bases, J lost 0 bases, and 16 bases lay in between. Germline V lookup: CDR1 SGHVS, CDR2 FQNEAQ. The CDR3 has 16 amino acids. Here the CDR3 DNA reads TGTGCCAGCAGCTCACCGGGACACGCGAGCTCCTACGAGCAGTACTTC. Its protein is CASSSPGHASSYEQYF.

The chain joins TRBV29-1 to TRBJ2-7; a possible D gene is TRBD1 (5 bases). Looked up from germline, CDR1 is SQVTM and CDR2 is ANQGSEA. This CDR3 spans 12 amino acids. Deletions cut 6 bases from V and 1 base from J, with 10 bases between. CDR3 in amino acids: CSVGWTSYEQYF. The CDR3 coding sequence is TGCAGCGTGGGATGGACATCCTACGAGCAGTACTTC.

The chain combines TRBV14 with TRBJ1-6; D call uncertain. The V and J ends lost 0 bases and 13 bases respectively, with 7 bases between them. The CDR3 spans 12 residues. Germline-derived CDR1 and CDR2 are SGHDN and FVKESK. As DNA, the CDR3 is TGTGCCAGCAGCCAAGACGCGGCCCCCCTCCACTTT. The encoded protein is CASSQDAAPLHF.

There are a few counts of this clone. V is TRBV5-4 and J is TRBJ2-7, with D perhaps TRBD2 (6 bases). The CDR3 loop spans 14 amino acids. Germline V gene data show CDR1 as SGHNT and CDR2 as YYREEE (reference sequence). V was shortened by 0 bases and J by 9 bases, with 16 bases between the two germline ends. The CDR3: CASSLGGTPTGQYF. For the CDR3, the DNA is TGTGCCAGCAGCTTGGGCGGGACCCCTACTGGGCAGTACTTC.

The V call is TRBV6-4, the J call TRBJ2-2; D is perhaps TRBD2 (7 bases). In germline, CDR1 is MRHNA, CDR2 SNTAGT. The CDR3 sequence is 15 residues long. Trimming took off 6 bases at V and 0 bases at J, with 11 bases between the two ends. This CDR3 reads CASRGGPTNTGELFF. The CDR3 region has the DNA TGTGCCAGCAGGGGGGGGCCAACGAACACCGGGGAGCTGTTTTTT.

The rearrangement links TRBV6-5 to TRBJ2-1; 9 positions agree with TRBD1. CDR3 length: 15 residues. Trimming took 2 bases from V and 7 from J; bases not matched to a gene: 6. Germline CDR1 MNHEY, CDR2 SVGAGI. This CDR3 is CASSYRDRAGNEQFF. CDR3 nucleotide sequence: TGTGCCAGCAGTTACCGGGACAGGGCAGGAAATGAGCAGTTCTTC.

The chain joins TRBV7-7 to TRBJ2-3; TRBD1 matches 8 bases. V shed 5 bases and J 4 bases; nucleotides not matched to a gene: 5. Germline CDR1 SSHAT, CDR2 FNYEAQ (reference sequence). This CDR3 has 14 residues. In DNA, the CDR3 is TGTGCCAGCAGCAAGCAGGGGGCTTCAGATACGCAGTATTTT. The encoded protein is CASSKQGASDTQYF. Combining the CDR3 with reference TRBV7-7 and TRBJ2-3 gives the whole variable domain GAGVSQSPRYKVTKRGQDVTLRCDPISSHATLYWYQQALGQGPEFLTYFNYEAQPDKSGLPSDRFSAERPEGSISTLTIQRTEQRDSAMYRCASSKQGASDTQYFGPGTRLTVL.

The V gene is TRBV11-3, the J gene TRBJ2-1; 9 nucleotides line up with TRBD1. Looked up from germline, CDR1 is SGHNT and CDR2 is YENEEA. The junction had 10 bases not matched to a gene; V was cut back by 3 bases and J by 7 bases. This CDR3 has 16 residues. CDR3 protein: CASSFRGQGFTNEQFF. The CDR3 DNA follows: TGTGCCAGCAGCTTTAGGGGACAGGGTTTTACGAATGAGCAGTTCTTC.

This clone was found once. The CDR3 sequence is CASRSTGSGANVLTF. In nucleotides, the CDR3 is TGCGCCAGCAGGTCAACAGGGTCTGGGGCCAACGTCCTGACTTTC. This chain joins TRBV5-1 and TRBJ2-6; the D gene is possibly TRBD1 (6 bases). CDR3 length equals 15 residues. V lost 5 bases and J lost 1, with 10 bases in between. The germline CDR1 and CDR2 sequences are SGHRS and YFSETQ.

J is TRBJ2-3 and V is TRBV5-1; 9 nucleotides agree with TRBD1. The CDR3 sequence is 17 residues long. Germline loops: CDR1 SGHRS, CDR2 YFSETQ. The V segment lost 0 bases and the J segment 3 bases; nucleotides outside the gene matches: 8. The CDR3 DNA follows: TGCGCCAGCAGCTTGGCCCGAAGGACAGGGGCGACAGATACGCAGTATTTT. Translation: CASSLARRTGATDTQYF.

The J gene is TRBJ1-1, the V gene TRBV15, with a possible D match to TRBD1 (6 bases). The CDR3 contains 15 residues. Germline lookup yields CDR1 LNHNV and CDR2 YYDKDF (reference sequence). V was shortened by 1 base and J by 5 bases, with 14 bases between the two germline ends. The CDR3 DNA sequence: TGTGCCACCAGCAGAGGGGGAACAGGGTATACTGAAGCTTTCTTT. This translates into CATSRGGTGYTEAFF.

The rearrangement links TRBV6-6 to TRBJ1-1, with 7 bases that match TRBD1. Per the germline V gene, CDR1 is MNHNY and CDR2 is SVGAGI (reference sequence). Germline trimming cut 4 bases from V and 8 bases from J; bases unmatched to any gene: 1. CDR3 length equals 11 residues. The CDR3 spells CASSLQGEAFF. DNA for the CDR3: TGTGCCAGCAGTTTACAGGGGGAAGCTTTCTTT.

The chain recombines TRBV28 with TRBJ2-7; TRBD1 matches at 7 bases. The ends lost 10 bases at V and 0 bases at J; junction bases unmatched: 12. CDR1 and CDR2 (germline): MDHEN, SYDVKM. This CDR3 contains 15 residues. CDR3 DNA: TGTGCCATCAACGCCGGGACAGCAACCTCCTACGAGCAGTACTTC. Protein sequence: CAINAGTATSYEQYF.

About this clone: The same CDR3 also results from other DNA sequences found in this sample. This chain uses TRBV6-5 with TRBJ2-7; 8 bases match TRBD1. The J segment lost 0 bases and the V segment lost 2 bases, leaving 3 bases of the junction unmatched. The CDR3 extends over 15 amino acids. CDR1 MNHEY and CDR2 SVGAGI come from the germline V gene. CDR3 amino acids: CASSYGDRSSYEQYF. The CDR3, as DNA: TGTGCCAGCAGTTACGGGGACAGGAGCTCCTACGAGCAGTACTTC.